Here is one T cell receptor beta chain with its context. This sample was taken from a study of OX40 agonist ivuxolimab in advanced cancers. Study details: Patients receiving dose escalation had hepatocellular carcinoma, melanoma, renal cell or head and neck cancer.

CDR3 length: 14 residues. Germline values: CDR1 LNHDA, CDR2 SQIVND (reference sequence). V was shortened by 1 base and J by 2 bases, with 5 bases between the two germline ends. The protocol was immunoSEQ multiplex PCR, while the TCRdb copy is restricted to in-frame clones and leaves out a portion. The profile shows tens of thousands of clones, around 90% of them singletons. The sequences come from CD4+ or CD8+ T cells sorted from blood, collected in a trial of the OX40 agonist ivuxolimab. The chain uses TRBV19 and TRBJ2-2; D unresolved. The sequence derives from an adult with an advanced solid tumor such as melanoma, head and neck, liver or kidney cancer. The CDR3 sequence is CASSIGRNTGELFF. The CDR3 DNA follows: TGTGCCAGTAGTATAGGCCGAAACACCGGGGAGCTGTTTTTT.